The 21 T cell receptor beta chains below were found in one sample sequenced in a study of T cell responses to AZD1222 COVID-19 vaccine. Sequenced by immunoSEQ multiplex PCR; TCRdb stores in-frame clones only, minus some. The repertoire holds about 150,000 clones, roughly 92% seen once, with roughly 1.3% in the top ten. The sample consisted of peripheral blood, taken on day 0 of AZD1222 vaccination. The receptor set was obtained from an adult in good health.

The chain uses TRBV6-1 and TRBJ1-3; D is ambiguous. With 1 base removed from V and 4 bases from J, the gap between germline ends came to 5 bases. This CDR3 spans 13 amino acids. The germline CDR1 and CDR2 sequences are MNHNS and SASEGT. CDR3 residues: CASSEEIGNTIYF. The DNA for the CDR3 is TGTGCCAGCAGTGAAGAAATAGGAAACACCATATATTTT.

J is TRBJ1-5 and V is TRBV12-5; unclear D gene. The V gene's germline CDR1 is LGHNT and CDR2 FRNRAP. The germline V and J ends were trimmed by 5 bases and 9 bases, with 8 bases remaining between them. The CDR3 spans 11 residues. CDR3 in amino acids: CASGPELPQHF. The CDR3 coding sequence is TGTGCTAGTGGTCCCGAGCTGCCCCAGCATTTT.

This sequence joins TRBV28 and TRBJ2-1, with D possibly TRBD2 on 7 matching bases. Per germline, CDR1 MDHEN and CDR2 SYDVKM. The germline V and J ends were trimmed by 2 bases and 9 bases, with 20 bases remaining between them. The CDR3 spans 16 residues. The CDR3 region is CASSLVEGGAGGEQFF. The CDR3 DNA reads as TGTGCCAGCAGTTTAGTAGAGGGGGGGGCTGGCGGTGAGCAGTTCTTC.

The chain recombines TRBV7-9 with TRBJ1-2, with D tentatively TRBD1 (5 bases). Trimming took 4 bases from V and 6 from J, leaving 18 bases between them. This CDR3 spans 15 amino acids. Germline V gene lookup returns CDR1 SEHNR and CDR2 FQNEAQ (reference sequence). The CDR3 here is CASSSPGTEKDGYTF. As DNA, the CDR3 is TGTGCCAGCAGCTCTCCGGGGACGGAGAAGGATGGCTACACCTTC.

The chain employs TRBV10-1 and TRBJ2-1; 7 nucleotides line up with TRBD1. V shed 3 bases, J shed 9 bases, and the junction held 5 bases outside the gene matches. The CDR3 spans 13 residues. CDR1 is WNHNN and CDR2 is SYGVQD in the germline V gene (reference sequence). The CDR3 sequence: CASSENRGTEQFF. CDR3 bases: TGCGCCAGCAGTGAAAACAGGGGAACTGAGCAGTTCTTC.

The CDR3 nucleotides are TGTGCCAGCAGTTTATCCGGGGACGCTTTCTTT. It codes for CASSLSGDAFF. This chain links TRBV12-3 or TRBV12-4 with TRBJ1-1; D is possibly TRBD1 (5 bases). The CDR3 is 11 amino acids. Trimming shortened V by 2 bases and J by 11 bases, and 9 bases separated the two germline ends.

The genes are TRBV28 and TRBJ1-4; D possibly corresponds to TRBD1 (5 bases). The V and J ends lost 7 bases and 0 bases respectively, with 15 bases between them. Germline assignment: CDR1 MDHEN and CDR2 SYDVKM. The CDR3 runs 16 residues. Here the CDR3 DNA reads TGTGCCAGCACCGAAGGGGCTTTTGCAACTAATGAAAAACTGTTTTTT. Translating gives CASTEGAFATNEKLFF.

The CDR3 sequence: CASSYPDSYDGYTF. CDR3 nucleotide sequence: TGTGCCAGCAGTTACCCGGACAGCTATGATGGCTACACCTTC. The chain couples TRBV6-2 or TRBV6-3 to TRBJ1-2; possible D gene TRBD1, 6 bases. Germline CDR1 and CDR2: MNHEY and SVGEGT. CDR3 length: 14 amino acids. V lost 2 bases, J lost 6 bases, and 13 bases lay in between.

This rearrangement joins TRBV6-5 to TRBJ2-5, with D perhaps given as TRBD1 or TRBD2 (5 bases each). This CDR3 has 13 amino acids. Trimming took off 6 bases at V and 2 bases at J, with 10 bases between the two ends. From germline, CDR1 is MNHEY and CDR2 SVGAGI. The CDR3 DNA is TGTGCCAGCAGACGGGGCGGGCAAGAGACCCAGTACTTC. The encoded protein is CASRRGGQETQYF.

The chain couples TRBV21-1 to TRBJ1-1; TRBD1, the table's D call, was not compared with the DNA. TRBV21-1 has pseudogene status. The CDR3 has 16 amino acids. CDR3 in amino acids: CASSLSRGAMNTEAFF. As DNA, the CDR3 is TGTGCCAGCAGTTTGTCCAGGGGTGCTATGAACACTGAAGCTTTCTTT.

The DNA of the CDR3 is TGTGCCAGCAGCCAAAGGACTAGCGGGAGTAGGGAGACCCAGTACTTC. This codes for CASSQRTSGSRETQYF. J is TRBJ2-5 and V is TRBV3-1 (or the pseudogene TRBV3-2); TRBD2 agrees at 13 bases. The ends lost 2 bases at V and 5 bases at J; junction bases unmatched: 5. Germline CDR1 reads LGHDT; CDR2 reads YNNKEL (reference sequence). This CDR3 spans 16 amino acids.

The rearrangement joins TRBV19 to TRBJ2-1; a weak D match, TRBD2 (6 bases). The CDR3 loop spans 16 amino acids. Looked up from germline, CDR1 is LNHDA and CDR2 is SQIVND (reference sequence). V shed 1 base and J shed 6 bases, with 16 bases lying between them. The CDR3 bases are TGTGCCAGTAGTATAGTAGGGGAAGCGGGCCCCAATGAGCAGTTCTTC. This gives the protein CASSIVGEAGPNEQFF.

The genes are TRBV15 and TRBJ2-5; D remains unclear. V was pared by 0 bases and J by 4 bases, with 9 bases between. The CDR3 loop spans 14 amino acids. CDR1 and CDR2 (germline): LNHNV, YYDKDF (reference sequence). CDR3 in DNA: TGTGCCACCAGCAGAGAAATGTGGGTAGAGACCCAGTACTTC. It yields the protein CATSREMWVETQYF.

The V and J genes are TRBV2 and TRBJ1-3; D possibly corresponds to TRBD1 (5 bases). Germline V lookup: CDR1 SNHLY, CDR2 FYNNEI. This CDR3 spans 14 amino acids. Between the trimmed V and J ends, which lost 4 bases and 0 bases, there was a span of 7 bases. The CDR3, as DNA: TGTGCCAGCAGTGGGGACCCCTCTGGAAACACCATATATTTT. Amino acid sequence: CASSGDPSGNTIYF. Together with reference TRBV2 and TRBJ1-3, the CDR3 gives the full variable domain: EPEVTQTPSHQVTQMGQEVILRCVPISNHLYFYWYRQILGQKVEFLVSFYNNEISEKSEIFDDQFSVERPDGSNFTLKIRSTKLEDSAMYFCASSGDPSGNTIYFGEGSWLTVV.

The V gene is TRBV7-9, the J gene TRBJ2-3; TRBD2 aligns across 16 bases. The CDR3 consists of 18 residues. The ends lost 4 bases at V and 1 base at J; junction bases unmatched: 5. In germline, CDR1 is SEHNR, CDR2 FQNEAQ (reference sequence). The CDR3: CASSSGLAGGLRTDTQYF. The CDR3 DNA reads TGTGCCAGCAGCTCGGGACTAGCGGGAGGGCTGCGCACAGATACGCAGTATTTT.

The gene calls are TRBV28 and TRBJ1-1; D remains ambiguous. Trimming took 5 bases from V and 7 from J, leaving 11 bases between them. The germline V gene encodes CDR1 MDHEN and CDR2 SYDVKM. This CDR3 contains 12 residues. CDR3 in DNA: TGTGCCAGCAGTCCCCACGGGATTGAAGCTTTCTTT. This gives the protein CASSPHGIEAFF.

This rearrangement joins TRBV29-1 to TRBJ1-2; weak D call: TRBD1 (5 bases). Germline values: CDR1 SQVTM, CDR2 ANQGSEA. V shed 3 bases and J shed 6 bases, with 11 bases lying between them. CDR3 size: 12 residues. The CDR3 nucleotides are TGCAGCGTTGAGGGGACGGACCATGGCTACACCTTC. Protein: CSVEGTDHGYTF.

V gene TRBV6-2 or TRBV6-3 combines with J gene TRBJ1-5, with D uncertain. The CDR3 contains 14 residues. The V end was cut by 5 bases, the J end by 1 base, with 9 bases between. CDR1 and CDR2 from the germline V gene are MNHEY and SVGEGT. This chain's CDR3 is CASSGLRSNQPQHF. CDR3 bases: TGTGCCAGCAGTGGACTACGGAGCAATCAGCCCCAGCATTTT.

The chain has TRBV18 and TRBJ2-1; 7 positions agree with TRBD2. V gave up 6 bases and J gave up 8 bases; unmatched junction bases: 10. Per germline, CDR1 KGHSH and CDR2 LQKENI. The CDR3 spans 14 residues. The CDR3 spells CASSDYSGGDEQFF. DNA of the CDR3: TGTGCCAGCTCTGACTACTCTGGGGGGGATGAGCAGTTCTTC.

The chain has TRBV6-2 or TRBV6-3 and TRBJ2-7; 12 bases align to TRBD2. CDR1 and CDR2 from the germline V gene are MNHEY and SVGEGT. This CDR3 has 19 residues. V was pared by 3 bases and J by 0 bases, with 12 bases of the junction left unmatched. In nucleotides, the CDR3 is TGTGCCAGCAGTTATATTCCGGGACTAGCGGGTGGCTACTCCTACGAGCAGTACGTC. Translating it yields CASSYIPGLAGGYSYEQYV.

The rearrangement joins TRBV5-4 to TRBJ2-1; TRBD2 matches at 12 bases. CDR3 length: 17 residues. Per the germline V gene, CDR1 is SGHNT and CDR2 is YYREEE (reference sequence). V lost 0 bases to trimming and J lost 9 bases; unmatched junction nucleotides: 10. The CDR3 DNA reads TGTGCCAGCAGCTTGGCCGAGACTAGCGGGAGCGTTATTGAGCAGTTCTTC. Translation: CASSLAETSGSVIEQFF. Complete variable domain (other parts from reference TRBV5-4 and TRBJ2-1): ETGVTQSPTHLIKTRGQQVTLRCSSQSGHNTVSWYQQALGQGPQFIFQYYREEENGRGNFPPRFSGLQFPNYSSELNVNALELDDSALYLCASSLAETSGSVIEQFFGPGTRLTVL.